This T cell receptor (beta chain) is from a study of long-term antiretroviral therapy in people with HIV. Concerning this clone itself: Its specificity is not known.

J lost 6 bases, V lost 5 bases, and 8 bases had no gene match. Germline V gives CDR1 SGHTA, CDR2 FQGTGA. The CDR3 is made up of 14 amino acids. Findings and caveats of the study: Diversity increased after ART yet remained lower than in transplant donor controls. Pre-ART expanded TRB clones stayed dominant throughout, though often decreasing after ART.

Version v3.0 of the immunoSEQ assay ran at survey level. The table came from immunoSEQ multiplex PCR; TCRdb's copy has only in-frame clones and leaves some out. Among about 25,000 clones listed, about 86% were seen once. This TCR came from a woman in her 30s with HIV. The specimen was unsorted PBMCs, collected 1.9 years after starting antiretroviral therapy. The V call is TRBV7-3, the J call TRBJ1-2, with 8 bases identical to TRBD1. This CDR3 reads CASSPDREVNGYTF. The CDR3 DNA reads as TGTGCCAGCAGCCCGGACAGGGAGGTCAATGGCTACACCTTC.